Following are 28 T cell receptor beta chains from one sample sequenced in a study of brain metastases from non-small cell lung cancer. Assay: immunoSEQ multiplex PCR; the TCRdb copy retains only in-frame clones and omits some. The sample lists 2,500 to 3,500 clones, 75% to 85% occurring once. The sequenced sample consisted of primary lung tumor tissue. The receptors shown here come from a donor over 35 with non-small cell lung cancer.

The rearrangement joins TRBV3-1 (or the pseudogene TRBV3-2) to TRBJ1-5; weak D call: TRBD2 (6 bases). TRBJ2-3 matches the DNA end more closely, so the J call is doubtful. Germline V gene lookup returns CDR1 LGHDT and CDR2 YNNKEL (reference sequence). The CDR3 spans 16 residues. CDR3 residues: CASSQELGGTRQPQYF. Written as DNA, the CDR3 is TGTGCCAGCAGCCAAGAGTTGGGCGGGACGAGGCAGCCCCAGTATTTT.

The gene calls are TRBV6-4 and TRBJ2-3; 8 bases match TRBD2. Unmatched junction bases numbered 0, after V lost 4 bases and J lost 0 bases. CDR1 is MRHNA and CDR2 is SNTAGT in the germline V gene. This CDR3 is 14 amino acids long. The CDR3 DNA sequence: TGTGCCAGCAGTGCTAGCGGGAGCACAGATACGCAGTATTTT. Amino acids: CASSASGSTDTQYF.

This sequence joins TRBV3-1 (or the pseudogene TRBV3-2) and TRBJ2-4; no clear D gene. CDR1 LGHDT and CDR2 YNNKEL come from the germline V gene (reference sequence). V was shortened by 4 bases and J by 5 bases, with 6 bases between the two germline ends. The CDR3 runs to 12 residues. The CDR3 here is CASSPDENIQYF. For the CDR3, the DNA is TGTGCCAGCAGCCCGGATGAAAACATTCAGTACTTC.

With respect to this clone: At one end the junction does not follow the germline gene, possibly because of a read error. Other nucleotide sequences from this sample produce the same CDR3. CDR3 protein: CASSEGDYRNEQFF. Written as DNA, the CDR3 is TGTGCTAGCAGTGAGGGGGACTACCGCAATGAGCAGTTCTTC. The V call is TRBV2, the J call TRBJ2-1; D is perhaps TRBD2 (7 bases). The CDR3 length is 14 residues. The V gene's germline CDR1 is SNHLY and CDR2 FYNNEI.

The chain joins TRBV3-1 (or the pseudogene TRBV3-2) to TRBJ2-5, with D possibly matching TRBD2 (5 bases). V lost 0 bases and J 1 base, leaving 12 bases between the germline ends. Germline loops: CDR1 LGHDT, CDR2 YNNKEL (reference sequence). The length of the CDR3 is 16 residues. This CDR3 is CASSQDLRDVQETQYF. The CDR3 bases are TGTGCCAGCAGCCAAGATCTCCGGGATGTCCAAGAGACCCAGTACTTC.

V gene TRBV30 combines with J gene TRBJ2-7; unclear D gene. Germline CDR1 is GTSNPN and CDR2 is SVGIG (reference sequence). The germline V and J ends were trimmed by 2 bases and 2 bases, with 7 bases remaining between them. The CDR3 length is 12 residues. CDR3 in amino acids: CAWSTFTYEQYF. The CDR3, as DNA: TGTGCCTGGAGTACGTTTACCTACGAGCAGTACTTC.

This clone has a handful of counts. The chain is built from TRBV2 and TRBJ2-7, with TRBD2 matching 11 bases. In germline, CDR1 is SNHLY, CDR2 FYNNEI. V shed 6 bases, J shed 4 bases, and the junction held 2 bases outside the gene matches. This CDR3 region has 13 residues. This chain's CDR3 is CASRPSGRYEQYF. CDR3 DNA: TGTGCCAGCAGGCCTAGCGGGAGGTACGAGCAGTACTTC.

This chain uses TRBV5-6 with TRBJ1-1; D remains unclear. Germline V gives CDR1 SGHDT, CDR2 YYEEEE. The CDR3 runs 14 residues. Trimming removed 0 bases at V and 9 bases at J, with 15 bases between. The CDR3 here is CASSLVVDAVKAFF. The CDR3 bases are TGTGCCAGCAGCTTGGTGGTTGATGCAGTTAAAGCTTTCTTT. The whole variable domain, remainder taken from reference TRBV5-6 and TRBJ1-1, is DAGVTQSPTHLIKTRGQQVTLRCSPKSGHDTVSWYQQALGQGPQFIFQYYEEEERQRGNFPDRFSGHQFPNYSSELNVNALLLGDSALYLCASSLVVDAVKAFFGQGTRLTVV.

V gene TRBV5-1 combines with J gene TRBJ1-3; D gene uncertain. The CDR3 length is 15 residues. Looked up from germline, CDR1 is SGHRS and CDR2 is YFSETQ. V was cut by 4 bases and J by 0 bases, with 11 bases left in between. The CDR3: CASSDTGYSGNTIYF. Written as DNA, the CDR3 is TGCGCCAGCAGCGATACGGGTTACTCTGGAAACACCATATATTTT.

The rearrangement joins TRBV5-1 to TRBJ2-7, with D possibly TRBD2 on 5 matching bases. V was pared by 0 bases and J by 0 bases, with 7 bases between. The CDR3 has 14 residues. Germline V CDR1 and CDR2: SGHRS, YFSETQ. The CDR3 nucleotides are TGCGCCAGCAGCTTGGTAGCGAACTCCTACGAGCAGTACTTC. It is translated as CASSLVANSYEQYF.

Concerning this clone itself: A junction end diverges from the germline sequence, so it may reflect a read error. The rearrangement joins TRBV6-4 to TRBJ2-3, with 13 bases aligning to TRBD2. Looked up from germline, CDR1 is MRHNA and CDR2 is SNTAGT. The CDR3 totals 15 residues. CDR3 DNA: TGTGCCAGCAGTGTGACCGGGACTAGCGGGAATACACAGTATTTT. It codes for CASSVTGTSGNTQYF.

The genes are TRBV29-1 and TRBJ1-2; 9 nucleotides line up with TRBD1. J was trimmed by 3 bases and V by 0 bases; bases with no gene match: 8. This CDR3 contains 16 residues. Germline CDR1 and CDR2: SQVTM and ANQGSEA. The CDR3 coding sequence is TGCAGCGTTGAAGAACAGAGGACAGGGGCGTACTATGGCTACACCTTC. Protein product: CSVEEQRTGAYYGYTF.

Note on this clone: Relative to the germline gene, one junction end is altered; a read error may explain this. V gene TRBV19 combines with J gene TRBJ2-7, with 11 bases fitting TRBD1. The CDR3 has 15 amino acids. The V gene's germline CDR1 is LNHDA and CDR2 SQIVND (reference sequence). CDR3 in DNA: TGTGCCAGTAGTTCCGGGACAGGGGGACTCAAGGGCTCACTCTTC. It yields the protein CASSSGTGGLKGSLF.

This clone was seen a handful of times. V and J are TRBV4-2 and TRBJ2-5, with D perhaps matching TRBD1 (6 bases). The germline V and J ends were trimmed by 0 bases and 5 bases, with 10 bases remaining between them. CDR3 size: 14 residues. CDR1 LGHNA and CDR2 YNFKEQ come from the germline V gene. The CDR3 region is CASSQEQGGETQYF. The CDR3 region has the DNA TGTGCCAGCAGCCAAGAACAGGGTGGGGAGACCCAGTACTTC.

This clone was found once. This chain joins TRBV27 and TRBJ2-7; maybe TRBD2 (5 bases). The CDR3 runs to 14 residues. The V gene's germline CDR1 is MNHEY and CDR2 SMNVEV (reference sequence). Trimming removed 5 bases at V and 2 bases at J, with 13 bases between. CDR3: CASSPRGRAYEQYF. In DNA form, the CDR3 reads TGTGCCAGCAGTCCTCGGGGTCGGGCCTACGAGCAGTACTTC.

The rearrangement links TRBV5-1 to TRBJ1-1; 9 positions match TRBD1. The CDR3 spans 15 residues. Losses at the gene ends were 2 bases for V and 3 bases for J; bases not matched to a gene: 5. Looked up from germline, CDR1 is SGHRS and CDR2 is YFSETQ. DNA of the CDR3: TGCGCCAGCAGCTTAGGGAGGACAGGGGACACTGAAGCTTTCTTT. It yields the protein CASSLGRTGDTEAFF.

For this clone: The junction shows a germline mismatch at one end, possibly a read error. In DNA form, the CDR3 reads TGTGTCAGCAGTCACCCAGACCGTCAGGGGCAGTACTTC. Amino acids: CVSSHPDRQGQYF. The genes are TRBV2 and TRBJ2-7, with D tentatively TRBD1 (5 bases). CDR3 length: 13 amino acids. From germline, CDR1 is SNHLY and CDR2 FYNNEI.

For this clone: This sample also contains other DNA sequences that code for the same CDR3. In DNA, the CDR3 is TGTGCCAGCAGCTTATCTGGGGGTTTTGGAAACACCATATATTTT. Encoded protein: CASSLSGGFGNTIYF. The chain has TRBV7-3 and TRBJ1-3; D possibly corresponds to TRBD1 (5 bases). Germline assignment: CDR1 SGHTA and CDR2 FQGTGA. There are 15 residues in the CDR3. V lost 2 bases to trimming and J lost 3 bases, with 11 bases between them.

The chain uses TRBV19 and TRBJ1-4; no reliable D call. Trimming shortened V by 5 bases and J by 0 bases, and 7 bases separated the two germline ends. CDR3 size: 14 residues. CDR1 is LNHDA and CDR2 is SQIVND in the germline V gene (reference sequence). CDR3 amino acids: CASSLGTTNEKLFF. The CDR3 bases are TGTGCCAGTAGTCTGGGAACAACTAATGAAAAACTGTTTTTT.

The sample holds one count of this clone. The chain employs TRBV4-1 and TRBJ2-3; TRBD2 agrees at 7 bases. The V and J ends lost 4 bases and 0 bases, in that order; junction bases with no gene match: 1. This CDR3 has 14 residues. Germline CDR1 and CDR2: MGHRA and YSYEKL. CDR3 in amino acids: CASSLAGSTDTQYF. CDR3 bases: TGCGCCAGCAGCCTAGCGGGTAGCACAGATACGCAGTATTTT.

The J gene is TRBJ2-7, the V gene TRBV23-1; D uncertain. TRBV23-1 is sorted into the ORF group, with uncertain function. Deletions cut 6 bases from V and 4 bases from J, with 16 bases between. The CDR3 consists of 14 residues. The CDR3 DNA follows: TGCGCCAGCAGGAAAGCCGCCTTGGCTTACGAGCAGTACTTC. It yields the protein CASRKAALAYEQYF.

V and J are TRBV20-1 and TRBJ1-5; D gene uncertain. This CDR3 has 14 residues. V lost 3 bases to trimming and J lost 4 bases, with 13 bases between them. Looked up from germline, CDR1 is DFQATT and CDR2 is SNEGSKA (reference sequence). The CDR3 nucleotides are TGCAGTGCTAGTCAAGGCCGTTATAATCAGCCCCAGCATTTT. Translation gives CSASQGRYNQPQHF.

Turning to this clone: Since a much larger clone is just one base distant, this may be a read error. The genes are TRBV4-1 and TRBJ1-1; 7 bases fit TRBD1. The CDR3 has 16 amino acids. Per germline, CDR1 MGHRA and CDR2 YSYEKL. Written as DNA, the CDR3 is TGCGCCAGCAGCCAAACACCACAGGGGAAGAACACTAAAGCTTTCTTT. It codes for CASSQTPQGKNTKAFF.

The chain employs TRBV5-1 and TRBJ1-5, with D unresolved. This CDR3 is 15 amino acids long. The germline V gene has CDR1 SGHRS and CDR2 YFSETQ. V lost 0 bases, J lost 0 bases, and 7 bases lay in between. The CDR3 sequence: CASSLAGYSNQPQHF. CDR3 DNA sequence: TGCGCCAGCAGCTTGGCGGGTTATAGCAATCAGCCCCAGCATTTT.

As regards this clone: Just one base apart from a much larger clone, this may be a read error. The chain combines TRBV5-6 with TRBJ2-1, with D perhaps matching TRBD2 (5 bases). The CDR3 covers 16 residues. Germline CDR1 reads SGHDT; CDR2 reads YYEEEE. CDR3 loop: CASNLDQRSSYNEQFF. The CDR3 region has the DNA TGTGCCAGCAACTTGGATCAGCGGAGCTCCTACAATGAGCAGTTCTTC. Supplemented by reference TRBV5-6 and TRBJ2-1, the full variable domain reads DAGVTQSPTHLIKTRGQQVTLRCSPKSGHDTVSWYQQALGQGPQFIFQYYEEEERQRGNFPDRFSGHQFPNYSSELNVNALLLGDSALYLCASNLDQRSSYNEQFFGPGTRLTVL.

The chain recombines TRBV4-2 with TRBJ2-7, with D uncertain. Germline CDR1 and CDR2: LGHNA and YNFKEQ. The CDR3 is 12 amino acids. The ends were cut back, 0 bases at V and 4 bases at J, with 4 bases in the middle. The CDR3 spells CASSQDSYEQYF. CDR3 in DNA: TGTGCCAGCAGCCAAGATAGTTACGAGCAGTACTTC.

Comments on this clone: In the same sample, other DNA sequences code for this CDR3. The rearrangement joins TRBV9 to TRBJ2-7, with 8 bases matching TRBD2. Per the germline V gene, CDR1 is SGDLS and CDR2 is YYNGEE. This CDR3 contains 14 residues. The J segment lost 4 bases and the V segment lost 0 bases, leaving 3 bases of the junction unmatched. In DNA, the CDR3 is TGTGCCAGCAGCGTAGGACGGGAGGGGTACGAGCAGTACTTC. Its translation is CASSVGREGYEQYF. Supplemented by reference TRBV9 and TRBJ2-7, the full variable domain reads DSGVTQTPKHLITATGQRVTLRCSPRSGDLSVYWYQQSLDQGLQFLIQYYNGEERAKGNILERFSAQQFPDLHSELNLSSLELGDSALYFCASSVGREGYEQYFGPGTRLTVT.

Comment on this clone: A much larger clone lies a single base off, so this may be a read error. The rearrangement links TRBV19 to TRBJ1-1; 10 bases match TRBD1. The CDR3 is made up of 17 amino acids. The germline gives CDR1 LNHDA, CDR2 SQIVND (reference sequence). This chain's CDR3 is CASVLGQGRDLITETFF. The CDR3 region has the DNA TGTGCCAGTGTGTTGGGACAGGGGAGGGACCTAATCACTGAAACTTTCTTT.